These 30 T cell receptor beta chains share one sample of origin, sequenced in a study of blood T cell repertoires in COVID-19. Assay: immunoSEQ multiplex PCR; the TCRdb copy retains only in-frame clones and omits some. The table lists some 220,000 clones, around nine tenths of them singletons. Sequencing was carried out using peripheral blood. Source of these receptors: a man under 40 with COVID-19, enrolled during active disease.

The table lists this clone with a count of one. The chain uses TRBV3-1 (or the pseudogene TRBV3-2) and TRBJ1-5, with 9 bases matching TRBD1. Germline V gene sequence: CDR1 LGHDT, CDR2 YNNKEL (reference sequence). CDR3 length: 17 amino acids. J gave up 3 bases and V 1 base, and 7 bases lay outside the gene matches. The CDR3 DNA reads as TGTGCCAGCAGCCAAGTTCCGACAGGGGGTGACAATCAGCCCCAGCATTTT. Translating it yields CASSQVPTGGDNQPQHF.

This clone was observed a handful of times. V usage is TRBV5-5 and J usage is TRBJ1-2; 9 bases are shared with TRBD1. The CDR3 is 15 residues long. Germline values: CDR1 SGHKS, CDR2 YYEKEE (reference sequence). V dropped 1 base and J dropped 8; count of bases not matched to a gene: 9. The CDR3: CASSLSGQGRNGYTF. The CDR3, as DNA: TGTGCCAGCAGCTTGAGCGGACAGGGGCGGAACGGCTACACCTTC.

The chain carries TRBV4-1 and TRBJ2-1; a possible D gene is TRBD1 (6 bases). The CDR3 contains 16 residues. In germline, CDR1 is MGHRA, CDR2 YSYEKL. V gave up 5 bases and J gave up 5 bases, with 19 bases separating them. CDR3 bases: TGCGCCAGCAGCGTCCTTCTGGGGGCGGAAAACAATGAGCAGTTCTTC. Protein sequence: CASSVLLGAENNEQFF.

The chain joins TRBV3-1 (or the pseudogene TRBV3-2) to TRBJ1-6; unclear D gene. Germline CDR1 is LGHDT and CDR2 is YNNKEL (reference sequence). The CDR3 covers 13 residues. V dropped 0 bases and J dropped 7 bases, with 4 bases sitting between them. CDR3 residues: CASSQDGNSPLHF. The CDR3 DNA sequence: TGTGCCAGCAGCCAAGATGGCAATTCACCCCTCCACTTT.

The chain recombines TRBV4-2 with TRBJ2-1; D may be TRBD2 (7 bases). CDR1 and CDR2 from the germline V gene are LGHNA and YNFKEQ. Trimming took off 0 bases at V and 2 bases at J, with 14 bases between the two ends. The CDR3 has 17 amino acids. The CDR3 DNA reads as TGTGCCAGCAGCCAAGAAGGGGGGGGGCGTGCCTACAATGAGCAGTTCTTC. This sequence encodes CASSQEGGGRAYNEQFF.

In its sample, this clone was seen once. The gene calls are TRBV6-1 and TRBJ1-5, with 7 bases identical to TRBD1. The length of the CDR3 is 17 residues. Germline V gene sequence: CDR1 MNHNS, CDR2 SASEGT. With 2 bases clipped from V and 7 bases from J, the junction kept 14 bases outside the gene matches. DNA for the CDR3: TGTGCCAGCAGTGAACCTCCAGACAGGGTGTTAGTCCAGCCCCAGCATTTT. Translation gives CASSEPPDRVLVQPQHF.

V and J are TRBV11-2 and TRBJ2-5, with TRBD2 identical over 12 bases. This CDR3 contains 16 residues. V lost 5 bases and J lost 4; bases outside the gene matches: 8. Per germline, CDR1 SGHAT and CDR2 FQNNGV. Here the CDR3 reads CASSPRASGGAETQYF. The DNA of the CDR3 is TGTGCCAGCAGCCCGAGGGCTAGCGGGGGGGCAGAGACCCAGTACTTC.

The V gene is TRBV10-1, the J gene TRBJ2-1; D is ambiguous. Germline CDR1 and CDR2: WNHNN and SYGVQD (reference sequence). V lost 7 bases and J 6 bases, leaving 7 bases between the germline ends. This CDR3 is built from 11 residues. CDR3 in DNA: TGCGCCAGCACGGGTCCCAATGAGCAGTTCTTC. Translation: CASTGPNEQFF.

This chain uses TRBV5-1 with TRBJ2-5; TRBD1 aligns across 7 bases. The CDR3 is 15 amino acids. With V trimmed by 2 bases and J by 1 base, 5 bases remained unmatched. Germline V lookup: CDR1 SGHRS, CDR2 YFSETQ. CDR3 residues: CASSLGTVSQETQYF. For the CDR3, the DNA is TGCGCCAGCAGCTTAGGGACAGTGAGCCAAGAGACCCAGTACTTC.

J is TRBJ2-1 and V is TRBV9; TRBD2 matches 12 bases. Per germline, CDR1 SGDLS and CDR2 YYNGEE. The trim removed 2 bases at V and 10 bases at J, leaving 7 bases unmatched. This CDR3 is 15 amino acids long. For the CDR3, the DNA is TGTGCCAGCAGCGTTCCTAGCGGGGGGGCGGTGGAGCAGTTCTTC. Its protein product is CASSVPSGGAVEQFF.

The chain couples TRBV30 to TRBJ1-6, with D unclear. This CDR3 is built from 14 residues. Germline CDR1 GTSNPN, CDR2 SVGIG (reference sequence). V lost 2 bases, J lost 8 bases, and 13 bases lay in between. Written as DNA, the CDR3 is TGTGCCTGGAGTAGGCCCACTCGGGATTCACCCCTCCACTTT. This sequence encodes CAWSRPTRDSPLHF.

The rearrangement uses TRBV6-5 and TRBJ1-4; the D gene is possibly TRBD1 (5 bases). The V end was cut by 0 bases, the J end by 2 bases, with 10 bases between. The germline V gene encodes CDR1 MNHEY and CDR2 SVGAGI. The CDR3 length is 16 residues. CDR3: CASSYSLAGTNEKLFF. CDR3 in DNA: TGTGCCAGCAGTTACTCGTTGGCAGGGACTAATGAAAAACTGTTTTTT.

This chain uses TRBV5-1 with TRBJ1-3, with unresolved D. V lost 2 bases, J lost 0 bases, and 12 bases lay in between. This CDR3 contains 16 residues. In germline, CDR1 is SGHRS, CDR2 YFSETQ. The CDR3 coding sequence is TGCGCCAGCAGCTTTCGGGAGTCCAGCTCTGGAAACACCATATATTTT. This translates into CASSFRESSSGNTIYF.

This clone was recorded once. The chain links TRBV3-1 (or the pseudogene TRBV3-2) to TRBJ2-5, with 11 bases matching TRBD2. In germline, CDR1 is LGHDT, CDR2 YNNKEL (reference sequence). The CDR3 length is 15 residues. V shed 7 bases and J 4 bases; nucleotides not matched to a gene: 8. CDR3 in DNA: TGTGCCAGCACCCAGTCCCTAGCGGGAGGAGAGACCCAGTACTTC. Its protein is CASTQSLAGGETQYF.

The rearrangement joins TRBV5-4 to TRBJ2-7; D remains ambiguous. V shed 2 bases and J shed 1 base, with 10 bases lying between them. The length of the CDR3 is 14 residues. CDR1 SGHNT and CDR2 YYREEE come from the germline V gene (reference sequence). The DNA of the CDR3 is TGTGCCAGCAGCTTTATATCTAGTTCCTACGAGCAGTACTTC. Amino acids: CASSFISSSYEQYF.

The rearrangement uses TRBV6-5 and TRBJ1-2; D possibly corresponds to TRBD1 (5 bases). The V and J ends lost 6 bases and 5 bases respectively, with 19 bases between them. Germline loops: CDR1 MNHEY, CDR2 SVGAGI. The CDR3 sequence is 15 residues long. The CDR3 DNA reads TGTGCCAGCAGACTTCCAGGGTCGGAGGGGTATGGCTACACCTTC. The encoded protein is CASRLPGSEGYGYTF.

The chain uses TRBV9 and TRBJ2-7; 12 bases are shared with TRBD1. V dropped 4 bases and J dropped 6; count of bases not matched to a gene: 5. The CDR3 length is 14 residues. The germline gives CDR1 SGDLS, CDR2 YYNGEE. CDR3 region: CASSPGTGGSEQYF. In DNA form, the CDR3 reads TGTGCCAGCAGCCCAGGGACAGGGGGCTCCGAGCAGTACTTC.

V and J are TRBV7-2 and TRBJ2-3; 11 bases match TRBD2. In germline, CDR1 is SGHTA, CDR2 FQGNSA. The CDR3 covers 15 residues. V trimming: 3 bases; J trimming: 2 bases; junction bases outside the gene matches: 1. CDR3 sequence (DNA): TGTGCCAGCAGCTTGACTAGCGGGGCCACAGATACGCAGTATTTT. Residues: CASSLTSGATDTQYF.

This clone was seen a few times. The chain combines TRBV19 with TRBJ2-7; D is perhaps TRBD2 (6 bases). The CDR3 runs to 15 residues. The ends were cut back, 6 bases at V and 2 bases at J, with 17 bases in the middle. Per germline, CDR1 LNHDA and CDR2 SQIVND (reference sequence). The CDR3 loop is CASRPQDGEAYEQYF. DNA for the CDR3: TGTGCCAGTAGACCGCAGGACGGGGAGGCCTACGAGCAGTACTTC.

V gene TRBV5-1 combines with J gene TRBJ2-3, with 9 bases matching TRBD2. This CDR3 has 17 amino acids. Germline CDR1 and CDR2: SGHRS and YFSETQ. After removal of 4 bases from V and 4 bases from J, the junction contained 13 bases not matched to a gene. CDR3 loop: CASSQKTIRGGADTQYF. Here the CDR3 DNA reads TGCGCCAGCAGCCAAAAGACGATCCGCGGGGGGGCAGATACGCAGTATTTT.

The V call is TRBV29-1, the J call TRBJ2-2; possible D gene TRBD1, 5 bases. Germline CDR1 SQVTM, CDR2 ANQGSEA. This CDR3 region has 16 residues. Trimming removed 0 bases at V and 5 bases at J, with 16 bases between. CDR3 protein: CSVEEASAGLTGELFF. CDR3 nucleotides: TGCAGCGTTGAAGAAGCTTCGGCAGGGTTGACCGGGGAGCTGTTTTTT.

The genes are TRBV10-3 and TRBJ2-2; TRBD1 agrees at 7 bases. The CDR3 loop spans 14 amino acids. The V and J ends lost 6 bases and 5 bases, in that order; junction bases with no gene match: 6. CDR1 is ENHRY and CDR2 is SYGVKD in the germline V gene. DNA for the CDR3: TGTGCCATCAGGCCGGGACAGAGGACCGGGGAGCTGTTTTTT. Protein product: CAIRPGQRTGELFF.

The CDR3 spells CASSLAEDTEAFF. The CDR3 DNA is TGTGCCAGCAGCTTAGCAGAGGACACTGAAGCTTTCTTT. This chain joins TRBV7-3 and TRBJ1-1; no reliable D call. Germline CDR1 reads SGHTA; CDR2 reads FQGTGA. V gave up 2 bases and J gave up 3 bases, with 7 bases separating them. The CDR3 runs to 13 residues.

The chain has TRBV30 and TRBJ1-1; D remains unclear. The germline CDR1 and CDR2 sequences are GTSNPN and SVGIG (reference sequence). The ends were cut back, 1 base at V and 3 bases at J, with 18 bases in the middle. This CDR3 is built from 16 residues. Here the CDR3 DNA reads TGTGCCTGGAGTGCTCCGACGGGAGTCCAGGACACTGAAGCTTTCTTT. Translated, it gives CAWSAPTGVQDTEAFF.

The rearrangement uses TRBV3-1 (or the pseudogene TRBV3-2) and TRBJ1-4, with D possibly being TRBD1 (5 bases). The V gene lost 4 bases and the J gene lost 8 bases, with 17 bases spanning the gap. Looked up from germline, CDR1 is LGHDT and CDR2 is YNNKEL (reference sequence). There are 15 residues in the CDR3. CDR3: CASSLSASGSEKLFF. CDR3 in DNA: TGTGCCAGCAGCCTCAGCGCGTCAGGGTCCGAAAAACTGTTTTTT.

The V call is TRBV7-2, the J call TRBJ1-5, with D perhaps matching TRBD1 (6 bases). V gave up 1 base and J gave up 3 bases, with 13 bases separating them. CDR3 length: 16 residues. Germline V gives CDR1 SGHTA, CDR2 FQGNSA. The CDR3 loop reads CASSLGGTPANQPQHF. CDR3 bases: TGTGCCAGCAGCTTAGGTGGGACACCGGCCAATCAGCCCCAGCATTTT.

This clone showed up just once. The rearrangement joins TRBV10-2 to TRBJ2-6; D may be TRBD1 (6 bases). This CDR3 is 17 amino acids long. V dropped 2 bases and J dropped 0 bases, with 11 bases sitting between them. Germline V CDR1 and CDR2: WSHSY, SAAADI. The DNA of the CDR3 is TGCGCCAGCAGTGAGCATGGGACACTCTCTGGGGCCAACGTCCTGACTTTC. Translating it yields CASSEHGTLSGANVLTF.

The chain couples TRBV29-1 to TRBJ2-3; 7 bases agree with TRBD2. Germline CDR1 reads SQVTM; CDR2 reads ANQGSEA. This CDR3 comprises 15 residues. With 6 bases clipped from V and 1 base from J, the junction kept 10 bases outside the gene matches. Here the CDR3 reads CSVAESGAGTDTQYF. CDR3 nucleotides: TGCAGCGTGGCCGAGAGCGGGGCCGGCACAGATACGCAGTATTTT.

The chain is built from TRBV4-1 and TRBJ1-1; the D is unclear. CDR3 length: 14 amino acids. Germline lookup yields CDR1 MGHRA and CDR2 YSYEKL. V was shortened by 6 bases and J by 1 base, with 12 bases between the two germline ends. The DNA of the CDR3 is TGCGCCAGCAGGACATCTCATAAGAACACTGAAGCTTTCTTT. Its translation: CASRTSHKNTEAFF.

The rearrangement uses TRBV4-1 and TRBJ2-7; D is unresolved. The V and J ends lost 0 bases and 1 base respectively, with 7 bases between them. CDR3 length: 14 residues. The germline gives CDR1 MGHRA, CDR2 YSYEKL. The CDR3 sequence is CASSQDGRSYEQYF. The CDR3 DNA reads as TGCGCCAGCAGCCAAGACGGCAGGTCCTACGAGCAGTACTTC.